This T cell receptor beta chain was sequenced for a study of CD8+ T cells in alopecia areata. Study overall: A regimen of oral tofacitinib, 5 to 10 mg twice daily, was given to treated patients. A 6-month period off drug followed tofacitinib, which lasted 6 to 18 months.

Extraction of RNA preceded its reverse transcription into cDNA, which served as the sequencing template. TCRdb's table, derived via immunoSEQ multiplex PCR, lists solely in-frame clones and lacks some. The sample contains about 130,000 clones, about 60% of which appear only once. Alopecia areata patients gave lesional scalp punch biopsies and peripheral blood samples. The input for sequencing was CD4+ T cells sorted from blood, taken at week 0. This TCR was sampled from a human donor with alopecia areata.

CDR3 loop: CASSTPTDTQYF. CDR3 sequence (DNA): TGTGCCAGCAGTACCCCAACAGATACGCAGTATTTT. The chain combines TRBV6-6 with TRBJ2-3; D remains unclear. This CDR3 contains 12 residues. Germline CDR1 reads MNHNY; CDR2 reads SVGAGI (reference sequence). Trimming took off 5 bases at V and 3 bases at J, with 6 bases between the two ends.